These 17 T cell receptor beta chains were all obtained from the same sample, sequenced in a study of blood T cell repertoires in COVID-19. The protocol was immunoSEQ multiplex PCR, while the TCRdb copy is restricted to in-frame clones and leaves out a portion. This sample has roughly 290,000 clones; around 89% occur once, and the top ten carry around 0.8%. The sequenced material came from peripheral blood. The receptor set was obtained from a man aged 25 to 45 with acute or convalescent COVID-19.

The chain joins TRBV11-1 to TRBJ1-1, with D possibly TRBD1 on 5 matching bases. The germline V gene has CDR1 SGHAT and CDR2 FQDESV (reference sequence). The V gene lost 5 bases and the J gene lost 1 base, with 17 bases spanning the gap. The CDR3 runs 16 residues. CDR3 DNA: TGTGCCAGCAGCGCACGCGGGGGTGAGGGGAACACTGAAGCTTTCTTT. This encodes CASSARGGEGNTEAFF.

V gene TRBV5-1 combines with J gene TRBJ2-7; maybe TRBD1 (6 bases). This CDR3 contains 15 residues. Germline V gene sequence: CDR1 SGHRS, CDR2 YFSETQ. Between the trimmed V and J ends, which lost 9 bases and 5 bases, there was a span of 24 bases. The CDR3 DNA follows: TGCGCCACATCAAAAACAGGGAATATCGGGGACGAGCAGTACTTC. It specifies CATSKTGNIGDEQYF.

The chain couples TRBV6-6 to TRBJ2-7; 7 bases match TRBD1. The CDR3 consists of 13 residues. Germline assignment: CDR1 MNHNY and CDR2 SVGAGI (reference sequence). Trimming took 5 bases from V and 4 from J; bases not matched to a gene: 5. The CDR3 region has the DNA TGTGCCAGCAGTACAGGGGATGGGTACGAGCAGTACTTC. It specifies CASSTGDGYEQYF.

The CDR3 spells CASSQDGTSFASDTQYF. The DNA for the CDR3 is TGCGCCAGCAGCCAAGACGGGACTAGCTTTGCCTCAGATACGCAGTATTTT. This sequence joins TRBV4-1 and TRBJ2-3, with 9 nucleotides matching TRBD2. Losses at the gene ends were 0 bases for V and 4 bases for J; bases not matched to a gene: 8. Germline V gene data show CDR1 as MGHRA and CDR2 as YSYEKL. This CDR3 is 17 amino acids long.

The chain employs TRBV21-1 and TRBJ1-3. TRBV21-1 is noted as a pseudogene. CDR3 length: 13 residues. CDR3 sequence reads: CASSGEGRNTIYF. CDR3 DNA: TGTGCCAGCAGCGGGGAGGGTAGAAACACCATATATTTT.

The J gene is TRBJ2-1, the V gene TRBV28; D remains unclear. V lost 6 bases and J lost 8, with 11 bases in between. The CDR3 sequence is 12 residues long. Germline-derived CDR1 and CDR2 are MDHEN and SYDVKM. CDR3 protein: CASSPTNDEQFF. CDR3 bases: TGTGCCAGCAGCCCTACCAATGATGAGCAGTTCTTC.

CDR3 sequence reads: CASSLRQGPYEQYF. The CDR3 nucleotides are TGTGCCAGCAGCCTCAGACAGGGACCCTACGAGCAGTACTTC. This sequence joins TRBV6-6 and TRBJ2-7, with 7 bases fitting TRBD1. The V segment lost 6 bases and the J segment 2 bases; nucleotides outside the gene matches: 7. The CDR3 is 14 residues long. From germline, CDR1 is MNHNY and CDR2 SVGAGI (reference sequence).

V usage is TRBV4-1 and J usage is TRBJ1-4, with 7 bases aligning to TRBD1. Trimming removed 4 bases from V and 8 bases from J; junction bases left unmatched: 7. Germline assignment: CDR1 MGHRA and CDR2 YSYEKL. The CDR3 totals 14 residues. The CDR3 DNA sequence: TGCGCCAGCAGCCTCCCGACAGGGTCAGAAAAACTGTTTTTT. Amino acids: CASSLPTGSEKLFF.

The chain has TRBV29-1 and TRBJ1-1, with D tentatively TRBD1 (5 bases). The CDR3 has 12 residues. CDR1 and CDR2 (germline): SQVTM, ANQGSEA. Trimming took 4 bases from V and 8 from J, leaving 14 bases between them. Here the CDR3 DNA reads TGCAGCGTTGTTATTCGGACATACGAAGCTTTCTTT. Its protein product is CSVVIRTYEAFF.

The chain combines TRBV9 with TRBJ1-2, with D possibly being TRBD1 (5 bases). V lost 5 bases and J 4 bases, leaving 6 bases between the germline ends. The CDR3 is made up of 11 amino acids. Germline V gives CDR1 SGDLS, CDR2 YYNGEE. The CDR3 bases are TGTGCCAGCAGTACAGGCTATGGCTACACCTTC. Translation gives CASSTGYGYTF.

This clone appeared once. The chain carries TRBV27 and TRBJ1-2, with D possibly matching TRBD1 (6 bases). The length of the CDR3 is 14 residues. Germline V gene data show CDR1 as MNHEY and CDR2 as SMNVEV (reference sequence). V dropped 3 bases and J dropped 6 bases, with 14 bases sitting between them. As DNA, the CDR3 is TGTGCCAGCAGTTTGGGGAGTGAGGGGGATGGCTACACCTTC. It is translated as CASSLGSEGDGYTF.

This clone was recorded once. The rearrangement joins TRBV25-1 to TRBJ2-1; 9 nucleotides match TRBD2. CDR1 and CDR2 (germline): MGHDK, SYGVNS. This CDR3 has 16 amino acids. The V gene end was trimmed by 3 bases and the J gene end by 8 bases; junction bases not matched to a gene: 11. Written as DNA, the CDR3 is TGTGCCAGCAGTGAGACGGCGGGGGGGGCTTGGGATGAGCAGTTCTTC. It specifies CASSETAGGAWDEQFF.

This clone was picked up a small number of times. The V gene is TRBV28, the J gene TRBJ1-2; D ambiguous. CDR1 and CDR2 (germline): MDHEN, SYDVKM. This CDR3 has 11 amino acids. Trimming stripped 5 bases from V and 5 bases from J, with 6 bases between. The CDR3 loop reads CASSIFYGYTF. The CDR3 region has the DNA TGTGCCAGCAGTATCTTTTATGGCTACACCTTC.

The genes are TRBV11-2 and TRBJ1-4, with 8 bases identical to TRBD1. The length of the CDR3 is 14 residues. V dropped 5 bases and J dropped 3; count of bases not matched to a gene: 2. Germline V gives CDR1 SGHAT, CDR2 FQNNGV. CDR3 residues: CASSRTGPNEKLFF. The DNA for the CDR3 is TGTGCCAGCAGCCGGACAGGGCCTAATGAAAAACTGTTTTTT.

This chain joins TRBV18 and TRBJ2-2; perhaps TRBD1 as D (6 bases). Looked up from germline, CDR1 is KGHSH and CDR2 is LQKENI. V gave up 2 bases and J gave up 9 bases, with 16 bases separating them. CDR3 size: 15 residues. This CDR3 is CASSPSGQTSRELFF. The DNA of the CDR3 is TGTGCCAGCTCACCAAGTGGACAGACCTCCAGGGAGCTGTTTTTT.

V gene TRBV18 combines with J gene TRBJ2-7; possibly TRBD2 for D (5 bases). The CDR3 runs 16 residues. Germline V gives CDR1 KGHSH, CDR2 LQKENI. The germline V and J ends were trimmed by 3 bases and 5 bases, with 20 bases remaining between them. The CDR3 nucleotides read TGTGCCAGCTCACCCCTCCAAGGCGGGTCAGTCCACGAGCAGTACTTC. Protein sequence: CASSPLQGGSVHEQYF.

The genes are TRBV2 and TRBJ1-6; D ambiguous. The ends were cut back, 8 bases at V and 5 bases at J, with 13 bases in the middle. From germline, CDR1 is SNHLY and CDR2 FYNNEI. The CDR3 consists of 14 residues. CDR3 in amino acids: CASVQGRNNSPLHF. DNA of the CDR3: TGTGCCAGCGTACAAGGGAGAAATAATTCACCCCTCCACTTT.